This T cell receptor beta chain was recovered during a study of T cell repertoires in cytomegalovirus infection. V was clipped by 6 bases and J by 0 bases, with 18 bases between them. This CDR3 spans 17 amino acids. TCRdb itself ran the reads through MiXCR, one entry per CDR3 protein. Here the sample spans some 700,000 distinct CDR3 sequences, less than 40% being singletons. This TCR was recovered from a human donor in good health (CMV status not recorded). Some clones in this sample may be carry-over from other donors' samples. The sequencing sample was made of PBMCs. The V call is TRBV12-3 or TRBV12-4, the J call TRBJ1-3, with D maybe TRBD1 (5 bases). CDR3 DNA sequence: TGTGCCAGCAGCCTAACCATCGGGGGGAGCTCTGGAAACACCATATATTTT. Translated, it gives CASSLTIGGSSGNTIYF.